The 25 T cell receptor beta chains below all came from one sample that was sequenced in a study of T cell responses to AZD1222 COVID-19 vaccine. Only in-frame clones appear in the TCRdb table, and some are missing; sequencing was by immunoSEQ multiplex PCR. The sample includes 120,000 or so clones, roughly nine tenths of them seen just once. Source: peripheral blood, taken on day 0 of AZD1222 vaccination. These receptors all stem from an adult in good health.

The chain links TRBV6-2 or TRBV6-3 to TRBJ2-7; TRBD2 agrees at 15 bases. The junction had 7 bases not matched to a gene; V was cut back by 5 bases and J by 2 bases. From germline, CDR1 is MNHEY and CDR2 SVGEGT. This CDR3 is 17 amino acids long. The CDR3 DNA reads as TGTGCCAGCAGTCTGGGACTAGCGGGGGGCCTTACCTACGAGCAGTACTTC. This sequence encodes CASSLGLAGGLTYEQYF.

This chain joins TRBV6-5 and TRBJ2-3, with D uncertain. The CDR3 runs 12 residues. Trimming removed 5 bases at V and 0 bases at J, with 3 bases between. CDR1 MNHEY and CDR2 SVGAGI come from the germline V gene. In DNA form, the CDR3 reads TGTGCCAGCAGTCAGAGCACAGATACGCAGTATTTT. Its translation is CASSQSTDTQYF.

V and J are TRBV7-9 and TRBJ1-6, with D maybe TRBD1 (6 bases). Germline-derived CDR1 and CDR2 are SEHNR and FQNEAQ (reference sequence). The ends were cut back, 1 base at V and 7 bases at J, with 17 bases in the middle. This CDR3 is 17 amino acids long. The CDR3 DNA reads TGTGCCAGCAGCTTAGAAGGGGGTGACGGGGGCAATTCACCCCTCCACTTT. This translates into CASSLEGGDGGNSPLHF.

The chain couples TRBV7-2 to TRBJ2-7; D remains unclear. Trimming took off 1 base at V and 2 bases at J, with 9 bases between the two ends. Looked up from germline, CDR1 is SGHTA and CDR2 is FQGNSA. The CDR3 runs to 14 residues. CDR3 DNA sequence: TGTGCCAGCAGCTTAGATCGGATTACCTACGAGCAGTACTTC. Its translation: CASSLDRITYEQYF.

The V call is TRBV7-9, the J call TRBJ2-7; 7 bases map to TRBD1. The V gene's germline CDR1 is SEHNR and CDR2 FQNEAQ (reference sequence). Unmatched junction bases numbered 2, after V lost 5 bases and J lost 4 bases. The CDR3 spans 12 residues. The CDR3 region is CASSGDSYEQYF. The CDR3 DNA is TGTGCCAGCAGCGGGGACAGTTACGAGCAGTACTTC.

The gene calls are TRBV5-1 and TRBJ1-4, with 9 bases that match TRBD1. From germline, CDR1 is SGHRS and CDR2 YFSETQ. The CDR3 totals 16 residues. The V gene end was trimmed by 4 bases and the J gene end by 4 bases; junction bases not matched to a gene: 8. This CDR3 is CASSPGQGPFNEKLFF. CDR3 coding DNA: TGCGCCAGCAGCCCAGGACAGGGGCCCTTTAATGAAAAACTGTTTTTT.

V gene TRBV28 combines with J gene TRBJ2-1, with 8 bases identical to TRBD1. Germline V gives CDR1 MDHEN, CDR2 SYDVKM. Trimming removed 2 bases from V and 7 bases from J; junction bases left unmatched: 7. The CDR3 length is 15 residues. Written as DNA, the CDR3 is TGTGCCAGCAGTTTAGGGACAGGAGTTAAAAATGAGCAGTTCTTC. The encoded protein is CASSLGTGVKNEQFF.

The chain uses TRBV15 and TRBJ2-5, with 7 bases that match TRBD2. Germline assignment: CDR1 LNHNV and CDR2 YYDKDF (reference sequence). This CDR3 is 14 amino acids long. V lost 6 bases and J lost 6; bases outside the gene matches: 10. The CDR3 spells CATSKGEGGQTQYF. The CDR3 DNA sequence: TGTGCCACCAGTAAAGGGGAGGGAGGACAGACCCAGTACTTC.

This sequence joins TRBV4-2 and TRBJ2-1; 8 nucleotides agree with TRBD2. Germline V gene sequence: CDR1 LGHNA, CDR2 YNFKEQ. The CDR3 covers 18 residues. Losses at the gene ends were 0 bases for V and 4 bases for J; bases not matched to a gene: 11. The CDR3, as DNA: TGTGCCAGCAGCCAAGAAACAAGCGGGGGCGTGCCGTACAATGAGCAGTTCTTC. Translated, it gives CASSQETSGGVPYNEQFF.

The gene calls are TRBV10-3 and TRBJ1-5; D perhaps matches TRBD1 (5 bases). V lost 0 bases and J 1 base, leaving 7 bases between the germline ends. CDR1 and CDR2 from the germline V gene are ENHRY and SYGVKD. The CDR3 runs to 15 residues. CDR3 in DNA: TGTGCCATCAGTGAGTCGGACACGAGCAATCAGCCCCAGCATTTT. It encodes CAISESDTSNQPQHF.

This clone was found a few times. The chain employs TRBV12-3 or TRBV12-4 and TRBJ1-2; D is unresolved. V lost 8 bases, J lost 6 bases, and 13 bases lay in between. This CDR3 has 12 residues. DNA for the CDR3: TGTGCCAGCGTGACCCTAAGGGATGGCTACACCTTC. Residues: CASVTLRDGYTF.

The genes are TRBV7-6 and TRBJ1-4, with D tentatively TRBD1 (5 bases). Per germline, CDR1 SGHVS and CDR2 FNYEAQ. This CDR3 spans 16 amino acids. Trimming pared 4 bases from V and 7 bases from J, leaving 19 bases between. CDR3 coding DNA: TGTGCCAGCAGCTCGCCCTGGGGCCGGGAGAGTGAAAAACTGTTTTTT. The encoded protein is CASSSPWGRESEKLFF. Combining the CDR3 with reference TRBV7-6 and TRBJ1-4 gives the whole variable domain GAGVSQSPRYKVTKRGQDVALRCDPISGHVSLYWYRQALGQGPEFLTYFNYEAQQDKSGLPNDRFSAERPEGSISTLTIQRTEQRDSAMYRCASSSPWGRESEKLFFGSGTQLSVL.

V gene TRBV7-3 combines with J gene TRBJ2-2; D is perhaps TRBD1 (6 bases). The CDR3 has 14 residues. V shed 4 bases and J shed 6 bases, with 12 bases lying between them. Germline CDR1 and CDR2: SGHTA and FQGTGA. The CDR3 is CASSSKQGSGELFF. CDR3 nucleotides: TGTGCCAGCAGCTCCAAGCAGGGGTCCGGGGAGCTGTTTTTT.

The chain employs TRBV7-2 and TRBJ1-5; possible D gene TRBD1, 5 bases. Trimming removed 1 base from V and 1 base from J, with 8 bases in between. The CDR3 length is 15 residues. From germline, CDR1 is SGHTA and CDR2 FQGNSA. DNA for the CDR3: TGTGCCAGCAGCTTAGGTAGGGGCAGCAATCAGCCCCAGCATTTT. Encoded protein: CASSLGRGSNQPQHF.

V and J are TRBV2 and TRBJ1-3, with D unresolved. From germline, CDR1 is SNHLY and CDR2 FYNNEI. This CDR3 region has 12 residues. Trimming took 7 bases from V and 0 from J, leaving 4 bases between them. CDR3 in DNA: TGTGCCAGCATCAACTCTGGAAACACCATATATTTT. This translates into CASINSGNTIYF.

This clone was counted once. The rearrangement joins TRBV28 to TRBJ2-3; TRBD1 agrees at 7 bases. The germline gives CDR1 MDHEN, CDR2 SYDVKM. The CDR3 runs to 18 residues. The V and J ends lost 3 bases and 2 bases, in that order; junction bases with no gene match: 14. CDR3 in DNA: TGTGCCAGCAGTTTCCGTCCGGGGACAGCAGTACTCACAGATACGCAGTATTTT. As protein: CASSFRPGTAVLTDTQYF.

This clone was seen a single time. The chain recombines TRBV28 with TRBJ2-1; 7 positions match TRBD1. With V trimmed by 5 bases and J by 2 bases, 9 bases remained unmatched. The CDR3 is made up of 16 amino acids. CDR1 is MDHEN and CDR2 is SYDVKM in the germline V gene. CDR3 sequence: CASSLHVTGTYNEQFF. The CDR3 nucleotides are TGTGCCAGCAGTCTTCACGTGACAGGGACCTACAATGAGCAGTTCTTC.

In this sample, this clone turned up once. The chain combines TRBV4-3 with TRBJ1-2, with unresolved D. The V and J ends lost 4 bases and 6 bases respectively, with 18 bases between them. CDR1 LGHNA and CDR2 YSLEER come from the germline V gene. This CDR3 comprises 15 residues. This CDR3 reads CASSPQAGRSDGYTF. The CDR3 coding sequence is TGCGCCAGCAGCCCTCAAGCCGGTCGCAGTGATGGCTACACCTTC.

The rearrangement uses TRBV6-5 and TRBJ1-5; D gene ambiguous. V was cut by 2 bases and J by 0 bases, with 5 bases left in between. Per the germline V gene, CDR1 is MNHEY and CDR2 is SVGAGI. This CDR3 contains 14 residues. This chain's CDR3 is CASSYTASNQPQHF. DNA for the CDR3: TGTGCCAGCAGTTACACAGCTAGCAATCAGCCCCAGCATTTT.

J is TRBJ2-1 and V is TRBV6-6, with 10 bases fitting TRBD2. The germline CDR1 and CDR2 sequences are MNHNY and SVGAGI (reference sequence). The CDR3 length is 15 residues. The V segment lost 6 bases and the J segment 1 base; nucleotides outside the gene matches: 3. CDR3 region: CASSPTSGSYNEQFF. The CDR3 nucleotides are TGTGCCAGCAGCCCGACTAGCGGGTCCTACAATGAGCAGTTCTTC.

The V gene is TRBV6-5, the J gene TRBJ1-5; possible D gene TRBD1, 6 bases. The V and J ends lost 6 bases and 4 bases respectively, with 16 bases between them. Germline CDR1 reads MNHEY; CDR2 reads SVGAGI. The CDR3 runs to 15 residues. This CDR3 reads CASSRRGGGNQPQHF. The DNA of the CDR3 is TGTGCCAGCAGCCGGAGGGGGGGTGGGAATCAGCCCCAGCATTTT.

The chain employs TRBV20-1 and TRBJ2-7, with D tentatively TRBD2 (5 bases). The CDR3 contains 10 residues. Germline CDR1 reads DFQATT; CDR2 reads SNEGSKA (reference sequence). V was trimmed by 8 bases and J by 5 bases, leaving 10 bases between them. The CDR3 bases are TGCAGTCCGCTCGGGAACGAGCAGTACTTC. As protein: CSPLGNEQYF.

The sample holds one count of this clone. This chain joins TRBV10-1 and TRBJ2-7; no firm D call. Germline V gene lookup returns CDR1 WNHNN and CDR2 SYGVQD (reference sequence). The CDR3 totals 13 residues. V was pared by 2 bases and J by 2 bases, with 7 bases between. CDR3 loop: CASSEGGAYEQYF. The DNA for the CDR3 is TGCGCCAGCAGTGAGGGCGGAGCCTACGAGCAGTACTTC.

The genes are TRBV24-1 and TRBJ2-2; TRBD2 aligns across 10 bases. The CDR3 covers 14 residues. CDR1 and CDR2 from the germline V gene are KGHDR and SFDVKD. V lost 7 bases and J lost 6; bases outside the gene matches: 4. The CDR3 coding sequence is TGTGCCACCAGCTTAGCGGGAGGACCCGGGGAGCTGTTTTTT. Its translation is CATSLAGGPGELFF.

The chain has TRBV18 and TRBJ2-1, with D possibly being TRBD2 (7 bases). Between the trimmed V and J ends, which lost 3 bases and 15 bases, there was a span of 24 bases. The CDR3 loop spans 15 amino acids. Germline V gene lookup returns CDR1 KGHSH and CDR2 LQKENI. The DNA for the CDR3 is TGTGCCAGCTCACCGTCCCGGGGGGCAGAGGCTGTGTGGTTCTTC. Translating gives CASSPSRGAEAVWFF.